The clone carrying this T cell receptor beta chain occurred many times. Germline V gives CDR1 SQVTM, CDR2 ANQGSEA. V was cut by 4 bases and J by 6 bases, with 13 bases left in between. This CDR3 region has 12 residues. Through a sample-barcoded 5' primer and a J-beta primer mix, a second PCR was run for roughly 6 to 11 cycles. Each CDR3 protein is one row after TCRdb ran MiXCR on the 5' RACE reads. The sample consists of approximately 810,000 distinct CDR3 sequences, under 30% of them appearing once. This specimen comes from a study of blood T cells in healthy people across ages. Study background: Template switching captured about one barcoded beta molecule per two T cells.

The source of this sequence is a woman aged 80 or older in good health. The J gene is TRBJ2-7, the V gene TRBV29-1, with D possibly being TRBD1 or TRBD2 (5 bases each). The sequenced sample consisted of blood. The CDR3: CSVVRGSTEQYF. As DNA, the CDR3 is TGCAGCGTTGTTCGGGGCAGCACCGAGCAGTACTTC.